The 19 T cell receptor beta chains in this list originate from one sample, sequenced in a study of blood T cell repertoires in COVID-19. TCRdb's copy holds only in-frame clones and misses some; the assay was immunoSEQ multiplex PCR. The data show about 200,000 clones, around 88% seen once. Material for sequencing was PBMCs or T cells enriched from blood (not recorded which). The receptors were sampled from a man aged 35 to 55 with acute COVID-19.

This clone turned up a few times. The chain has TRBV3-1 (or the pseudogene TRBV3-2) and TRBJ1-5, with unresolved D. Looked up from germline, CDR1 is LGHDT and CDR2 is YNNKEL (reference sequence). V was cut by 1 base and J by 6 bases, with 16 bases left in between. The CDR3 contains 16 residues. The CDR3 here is CASSQGMGERGQPQHF. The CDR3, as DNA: TGTGCCAGCAGCCAAGGAATGGGAGAGAGAGGTCAGCCCCAGCATTTT.

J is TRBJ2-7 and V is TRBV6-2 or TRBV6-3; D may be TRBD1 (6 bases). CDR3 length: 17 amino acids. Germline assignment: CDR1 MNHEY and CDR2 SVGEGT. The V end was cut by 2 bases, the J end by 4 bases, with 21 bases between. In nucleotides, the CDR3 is TGTGCCAGCAGTTACGGCCGATGGGGCGTCAGGGGATACGAGCAGTACTTC. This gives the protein CASSYGRWGVRGYEQYF.

CDR3: CASSLGGLAGDEQYF. The CDR3 DNA reads as TGTGCCAGCAGCTTGGGAGGACTAGCGGGAGACGAGCAGTACTTC. The gene calls are TRBV5-4 and TRBJ2-7; 13 bases fit TRBD2. V was clipped by 0 bases and J by 5 bases; unmatched bases: 2. In germline, CDR1 is SGHNT, CDR2 YYREEE (reference sequence). The CDR3 consists of 15 residues.

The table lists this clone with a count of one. This CDR3 is CASTLTGVGNQPQHF. The CDR3 DNA follows: TGTGCCAGTACTCTGACAGGGGTGGGCAATCAGCCCCAGCATTTT. The V call is TRBV19, the J call TRBJ1-5; 8 bases agree with TRBD1. This CDR3 has 15 amino acids. From germline, CDR1 is LNHDA and CDR2 SQIVND (reference sequence). The V segment lost 7 bases and the J segment 2 bases; nucleotides outside the gene matches: 7.

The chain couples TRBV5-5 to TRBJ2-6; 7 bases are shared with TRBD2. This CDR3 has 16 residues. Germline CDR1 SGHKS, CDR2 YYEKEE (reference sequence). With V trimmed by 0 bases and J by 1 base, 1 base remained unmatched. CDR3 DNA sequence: TGTGCCAGCAGCTTGGGAGCGGGGTCTGGGGCCAACGTCCTGACTTTC. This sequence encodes CASSLGAGSGANVLTF.

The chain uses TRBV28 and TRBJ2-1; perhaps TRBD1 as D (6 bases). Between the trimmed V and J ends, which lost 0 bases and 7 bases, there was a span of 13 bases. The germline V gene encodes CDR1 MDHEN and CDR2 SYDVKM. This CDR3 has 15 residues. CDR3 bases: TGTGCCAGCAGTTTATGGAGGGGGTTGCATAATGAGCAGTTCTTC. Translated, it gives CASSLWRGLHNEQFF.

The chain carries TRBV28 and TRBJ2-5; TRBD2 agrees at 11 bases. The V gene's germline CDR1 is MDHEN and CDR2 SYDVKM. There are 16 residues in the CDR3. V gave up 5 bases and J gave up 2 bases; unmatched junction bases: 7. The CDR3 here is CASSGLAGAIQETQYF. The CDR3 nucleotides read TGTGCCAGCAGTGGACTAGCGGGCGCCATTCAAGAGACCCAGTACTTC.

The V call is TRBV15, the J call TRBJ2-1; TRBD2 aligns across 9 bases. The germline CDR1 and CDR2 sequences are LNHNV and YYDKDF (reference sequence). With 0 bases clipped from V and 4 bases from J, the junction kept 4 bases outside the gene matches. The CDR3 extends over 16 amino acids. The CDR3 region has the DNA TGTGCCACCAGCAGAGATCGACTAGCGGTGTACAATGAGCAGTTCTTC. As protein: CATSRDRLAVYNEQFF.

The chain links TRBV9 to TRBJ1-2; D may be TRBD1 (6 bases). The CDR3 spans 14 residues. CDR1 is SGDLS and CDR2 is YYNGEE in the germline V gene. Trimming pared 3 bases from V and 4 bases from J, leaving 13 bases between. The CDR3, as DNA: TGTGCCAGCAGCGAGGGGACACCAGCCTATGGCTACACCTTC. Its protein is CASSEGTPAYGYTF.

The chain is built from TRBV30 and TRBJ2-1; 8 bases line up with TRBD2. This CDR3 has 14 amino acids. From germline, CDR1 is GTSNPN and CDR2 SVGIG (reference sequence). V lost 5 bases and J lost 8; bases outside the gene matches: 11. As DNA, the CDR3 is TGTGCCTGGGGGAACGGGAGGGCCAGTTATGAGCAGTTCTTC. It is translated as CAWGNGRASYEQFF.

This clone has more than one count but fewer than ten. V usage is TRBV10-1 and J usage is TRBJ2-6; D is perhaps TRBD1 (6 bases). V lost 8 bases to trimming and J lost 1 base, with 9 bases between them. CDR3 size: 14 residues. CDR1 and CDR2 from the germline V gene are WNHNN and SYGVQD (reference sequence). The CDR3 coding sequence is TGCGCCAGCTCTGGACAGTCTGGGGCCAACGTCCTGACTTTC. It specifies CASSGQSGANVLTF.

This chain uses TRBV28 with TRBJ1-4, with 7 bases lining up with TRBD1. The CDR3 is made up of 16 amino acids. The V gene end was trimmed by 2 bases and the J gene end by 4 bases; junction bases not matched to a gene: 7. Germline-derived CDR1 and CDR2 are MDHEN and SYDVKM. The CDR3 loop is CASSLKGAQSNEKLFF. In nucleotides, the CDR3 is TGTGCCAGCAGTTTAAAGGGGGCGCAGAGTAATGAAAAACTGTTTTTT.

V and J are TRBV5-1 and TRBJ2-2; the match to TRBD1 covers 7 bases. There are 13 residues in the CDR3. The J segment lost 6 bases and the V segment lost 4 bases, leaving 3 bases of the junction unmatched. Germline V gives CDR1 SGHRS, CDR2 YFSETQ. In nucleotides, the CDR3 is TGCGCCAGCAGCATACAGGGGTCCGGGGAGCTGTTTTTT. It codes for CASSIQGSGELFF.

CDR3 amino acids: CASSLQGLYGYTF. The CDR3 DNA follows: TGTGCCAGCAGCTTACAGGGGCTCTATGGCTACACCTTC. The chain employs TRBV9 and TRBJ1-2, with 7 bases aligning to TRBD1. Germline V gene data show CDR1 as SGDLS and CDR2 as YYNGEE. Trimming at V came to 4 bases and at J to 4 bases, leaving 4 bases not matched to a gene. The CDR3 extends over 13 amino acids.

The CDR3 loop is CASSPSQRGGEQFF. CDR3 coding DNA: TGTGCCAGTAGTCCTAGTCAGCGGGGCGGGGAGCAGTTCTTC. This chain links TRBV19 with TRBJ2-1; 7 positions match TRBD2. The V gene end was trimmed by 5 bases and the J gene end by 10 bases; junction bases not matched to a gene: 11. The CDR3 covers 14 residues. Germline V CDR1 and CDR2: LNHDA, SQIVND (reference sequence).

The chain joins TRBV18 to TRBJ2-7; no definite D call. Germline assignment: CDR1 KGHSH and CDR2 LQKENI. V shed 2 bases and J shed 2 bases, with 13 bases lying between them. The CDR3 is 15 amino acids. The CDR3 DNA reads TGTGCCAGCTCACCAACAGAGAACTTGGCCTACGAGCAGTACTTC. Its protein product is CASSPTENLAYEQYF.

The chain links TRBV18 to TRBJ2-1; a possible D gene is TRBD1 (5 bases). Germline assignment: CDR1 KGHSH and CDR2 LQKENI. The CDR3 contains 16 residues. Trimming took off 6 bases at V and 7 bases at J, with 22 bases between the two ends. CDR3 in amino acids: CASSQQIDPGWNEQFF. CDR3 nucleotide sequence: TGTGCCAGCTCGCAACAGATAGACCCAGGGTGGAATGAGCAGTTCTTC.

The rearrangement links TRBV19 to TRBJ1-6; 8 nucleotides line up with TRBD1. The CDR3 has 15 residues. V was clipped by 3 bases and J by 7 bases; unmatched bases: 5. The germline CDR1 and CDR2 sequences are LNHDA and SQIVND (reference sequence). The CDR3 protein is CASSIRQGRNSPLHF. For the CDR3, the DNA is TGTGCCAGTAGTATCCGACAGGGGAGGAATTCACCCCTCCACTTT.

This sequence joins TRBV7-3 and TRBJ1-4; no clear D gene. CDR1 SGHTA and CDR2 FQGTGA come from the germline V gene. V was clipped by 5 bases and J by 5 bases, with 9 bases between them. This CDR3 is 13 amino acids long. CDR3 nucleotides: TGTGCCAGCAGCGTGGCCAGAAATGAAAAACTGTTTTTT. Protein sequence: CASSVARNEKLFF.